Listed below are T cell receptor beta chains from one sample, sequenced in a study of blood T cell repertoires in COVID-19. Only in-frame clones appear in the TCRdb table, and some are missing; sequencing was by immunoSEQ multiplex PCR. The sample lists about 300,000 clones; just over 85% were seen once. Material for sequencing was PBMCs or T cells enriched from blood (not recorded which). These receptors were obtained from a woman younger than 30 who had recovered from COVID-19. Both conserved end residues are part of each CDR3. Fields, in order: V gene, D gene, clone size, J gene, CDR3 protein, CDR3 DNA. The D gene is left open where the match is weak. Clone size appears in some rows only: once, few, many, or a class for an expanded clone.

V gene: TRBV7-9; D gene: .; clone size: .; J gene: TRBJ2-7; CDR3 protein: CASSSYRELPYEQYF; CDR3 DNA: TGTGCCAGCAGCTCCTACAGGGAATTGCCCTACGAGCAGTACTTC
V gene: TRBV4-1; D gene: .; clone size: few; J gene: TRBJ2-7; CDR3 protein: CASSQVQGYEQYF; CDR3 DNA: TGCGCCAGCAGCCAAGTGCAGGGCTACGAGCAGTACTTC
V gene: TRBV24-1; D gene: TRBD2; clone size: .; J gene: TRBJ2-2; CDR3 protein: CATSDLGSAGAGELFF; CDR3 DNA: TGTGCCACCAGTGATTTGGGTTCGGCGGGAGCCGGGGAGCTGTTTTTT
V gene: TRBV9; D gene: TRBD1; clone size: .; J gene: TRBJ1-6; CDR3 protein: CASSVSTGEGSPLHF; CDR3 DNA: TGTGCCAGCAGCGTCTCGACAGGGGAGGGTTCACCCCTCCACTTT
V gene: TRBV10-1; D gene: .; clone size: .; J gene: TRBJ1-5; CDR3 protein: CASSEGGNQPQHF; CDR3 DNA: TGCGCCAGCAGTGAAGGGGGCAATCAGCCCCAGCATTTT
V gene: TRBV13; D gene: TRBD1; clone size: .; J gene: TRBJ2-1; CDR3 protein: CASSSRTGYNEQFF; CDR3 DNA: TGTGCCAGCAGCTCCCGGACAGGCTACAATGAGCAGTTCTTC
V gene: TRBV7-9; D gene: .; clone size: once; J gene: TRBJ1-1; CDR3 protein: CASTGGGHTEAFF; CDR3 DNA: TGTGCCAGCACCGGCGGGGGGCACACTGAAGCTTTCTTT
V gene: TRBV27; D gene: TRBD1; clone size: .; J gene: TRBJ2-2; CDR3 protein: CASSRDRANTGELFF; CDR3 DNA: TGTGCCAGCAGCCGAGACAGGGCGAACACCGGGGAGCTGTTTTTT
V gene: TRBV5-1; D gene: .; clone size: .; J gene: TRBJ1-2; CDR3 protein: CASSVERDYGYTF; CDR3 DNA: TGCGCCAGCAGCGTGGAGAGGGACTATGGCTACACCTTC
V gene: TRBV27; D gene: TRBD1; clone size: .; J gene: TRBJ2-1; CDR3 protein: CASSPGQGPYNEQFF; CDR3 DNA: TGTGCCAGCAGTCCCGGACAGGGCCCCTACAATGAGCAGTTCTTC
V gene: TRBV13; D gene: TRBD1; clone size: once; J gene: TRBJ1-1; CDR3 protein: CASSRPGQGSDTEAFF; CDR3 DNA: TGTGCCAGCAGCCGACCGGGACAGGGGTCTGACACTGAAGCTTTCTTT
V gene: TRBV28; D gene: TRBD2; clone size: once; J gene: TRBJ2-1; CDR3 protein: CATYGTSGSNEQFF; CDR3 DNA: TGTGCCACCTACGGGACTAGCGGGTCAAATGAGCAGTTCTTC
V gene: TRBV2; D gene: TRBD1; clone size: .; J gene: TRBJ2-6; CDR3 protein: CASRPPPGQSSGANVLTF; CDR3 DNA: TGTGCCAGCAGGCCCCCCCCGGGACAGAGCTCTGGGGCCAACGTCCTGACTTTC
V gene: TRBV30; D gene: .; clone size: .; J gene: TRBJ1-2; CDR3 protein: CAWRDRDSLGGYTF; CDR3 DNA: TGTGCCTGGAGAGACCGGGACTCCCTAGGGGGCTACACCTTC
V gene: TRBV4-1; D gene: TRBD2; clone size: .; J gene: TRBJ2-2; CDR3 protein: CASSRGGTGELFF; CDR3 DNA: TGCGCCAGCAGCCGGGGAGGGACCGGGGAGCTGTTTTTT
V gene: TRBV7-9; D gene: .; clone size: .; J gene: TRBJ1-3; CDR3 protein: CASSLATGYGSGNTIYF; CDR3 DNA: TGTGCCAGCAGCTTGGCTACAGGGTATGGCTCTGGAAACACCATATATTTT
V gene: TRBV9; D gene: .; clone size: once; J gene: TRBJ2-7; CDR3 protein: CASSPGLRQSLGPYEQYF; CDR3 DNA: TGTGCCAGCAGCCCAGGCTTGAGACAGTCACTGGGGCCCTACGAGCAGTACTTC
V gene: TRBV28; D gene: TRBD2; clone size: .; J gene: TRBJ2-7; CDR3 protein: CASRGSGRATYEQYF; CDR3 DNA: TGTGCCAGCAGGGGATCTGGGAGGGCGACCTACGAGCAGTACTTC
V gene: TRBV6-5; D gene: TRBD1; clone size: .; J gene: TRBJ1-3; CDR3 protein: CASSLQGASGNTIYF; CDR3 DNA: TGTGCCAGCAGTCTACAGGGGGCGTCGGGAAACACCATATATTTT
V gene: TRBV23-1; D gene: .; clone size: .; J gene: TRBJ1-5; CDR3 protein: CASSHSVNSNQPQHF; CDR3 DNA: TGCGCCAGCAGTCATTCCGTAAATAGCAATCAGCCCCAGCATTTT
V gene: TRBV27; D gene: TRBD2; clone size: .; J gene: TRBJ2-3; CDR3 protein: CASSSRLAGGGGTDTQYF; CDR3 DNA: TGTGCCAGCAGTTCCCGACTAGCGGGAGGAGGGGGCACAGATACGCAGTATTTT
V gene: TRBV5-4; D gene: .; clone size: .; J gene: TRBJ1-1; CDR3 protein: CASSLWVGGNTEAFF; CDR3 DNA: TGTGCCAGCAGCTTGTGGGTGGGGGGGAACACTGAAGCTTTCTTT
V gene: TRBV5-1; D gene: .; clone size: .; J gene: TRBJ2-7; CDR3 protein: CASSVLAGARYEQYF; CDR3 DNA: TGCGCCAGCAGCGTATTGGCAGGGGCGCGCTACGAGCAGTACTTC
V gene: TRBV7-2; D gene: .; clone size: .; J gene: TRBJ1-5; CDR3 protein: CASSPSAVAEPQHF; CDR3 DNA: TGTGCCAGCAGCCCGTCGGCGGTGGCTGAGCCCCAGCATTTT
V gene: TRBV7-9; D gene: TRBD2; clone size: .; J gene: TRBJ2-3; CDR3 protein: CASSLRAGASDTQYF; CDR3 DNA: TGTGCCAGCAGCTTAAGAGCGGGGGCTAGTGATACGCAGTATTTT
V gene: TRBV15; D gene: .; clone size: .; J gene: TRBJ1-6; CDR3 protein: CATSRGQESPLHF; CDR3 DNA: TGTGCCACCAGCAGAGGGCAGGAATCACCCCTCCACTTT
V gene: TRBV28; D gene: TRBD2; clone size: .; J gene: TRBJ2-2; CDR3 protein: CASRPSGSRAGELFF; CDR3 DNA: TGTGCCAGCAGACCCAGCGGGAGCCGCGCCGGGGAGCTGTTTTTT
V gene: TRBV29-1; D gene: .; clone size: .; J gene: TRBJ2-7; CDR3 protein: CSVAGDGYEQYF; CDR3 DNA: TGCAGCGTTGCAGGGGACGGTTACGAGCAGTACTTC
V gene: TRBV19; D gene: .; clone size: .; J gene: TRBJ2-2; CDR3 protein: CASSISGGSTGELFF; CDR3 DNA: TGTGCCAGTAGTATAAGTGGGGGGAGCACCGGGGAGCTGTTTTTT
V gene: TRBV19; D gene: TRBD1; clone size: few; J gene: TRBJ1-5; CDR3 protein: CASSIPQGAQPQHF; CDR3 DNA: TGTGCCAGTAGTATACCCCAGGGGGCTCAGCCCCAGCATTTT
V gene: TRBV11-1; D gene: TRBD1; clone size: once; J gene: TRBJ2-3; CDR3 protein: CASSYRTGGANTQYF; CDR3 DNA: TGTGCCAGCAGTTATAGGACAGGGGGCGCGAATACGCAGTATTTT
V gene: TRBV24-1; D gene: .; clone size: .; J gene: TRBJ1-5; CDR3 protein: CATSKGGRSNQPQHF; CDR3 DNA: TGTGCCACCAGTAAAGGGGGAAGAAGCAATCAGCCCCAGCATTTT
V gene: TRBV18; D gene: .; clone size: .; J gene: TRBJ2-7; CDR3 protein: CASSPSGPTPYEQYF; CDR3 DNA: TGTGCCAGCTCACCCAGCGGGCCGACTCCCTACGAGCAGTACTTC
V gene: TRBV12-3/TRBV12-4; D gene: TRBD2; clone size: .; J gene: TRBJ2-1; CDR3 protein: CASSLGLQNEQFF; CDR3 DNA: TGTGCCAGCAGTCTGGGACTACAGAATGAGCAGTTCTTC
V gene: TRBV11-3; D gene: .; clone size: .; J gene: TRBJ2-1; CDR3 protein: CASSGGGYNEQFF; CDR3 DNA: TGTGCCAGCAGTGGGGGCGGATACAATGAGCAGTTCTTC
V gene: TRBV19; D gene: TRBD1; clone size: .; J gene: TRBJ1-2; CDR3 protein: CASSQSTGGYYGYTF; CDR3 DNA: TGTGCCAGTAGCCAATCGACAGGGGGGTACTATGGCTACACCTTC
V gene: TRBV5-5; D gene: .; clone size: .; J gene: TRBJ1-1; CDR3 protein: CASSIQLNTEAFF; CDR3 DNA: TGTGCCAGCAGTATACAGCTGAACACTGAAGCTTTCTTT
V gene: TRBV28; D gene: .; clone size: .; J gene: TRBJ1-3; CDR3 protein: CASSITGNTIYF; CDR3 DNA: TGTGCCAGCAGTATTACTGGAAACACCATATATTTT
V gene: TRBV11-2; D gene: .; clone size: .; J gene: TRBJ2-2; CDR3 protein: CASRFQAGELFF; CDR3 DNA: TGTGCCAGCAGATTCCAGGCCGGGGAGCTGTTTTTT
V gene: TRBV2; D gene: TRBD1; clone size: .; J gene: TRBJ1-3; CDR3 protein: CASSDIRDRSSSGNTIYF; CDR3 DNA: TGTGCCAGCAGTGATATTCGGGACAGGAGTAGCTCTGGAAACACCATATATTTT
V gene: TRBV5-4; D gene: TRBD1; clone size: .; J gene: TRBJ1-2; CDR3 protein: CASSGQGLSNYGYTF; CDR3 DNA: TGTGCCAGCTCAGGACAGGGACTTTCTAACTATGGCTACACCTTC